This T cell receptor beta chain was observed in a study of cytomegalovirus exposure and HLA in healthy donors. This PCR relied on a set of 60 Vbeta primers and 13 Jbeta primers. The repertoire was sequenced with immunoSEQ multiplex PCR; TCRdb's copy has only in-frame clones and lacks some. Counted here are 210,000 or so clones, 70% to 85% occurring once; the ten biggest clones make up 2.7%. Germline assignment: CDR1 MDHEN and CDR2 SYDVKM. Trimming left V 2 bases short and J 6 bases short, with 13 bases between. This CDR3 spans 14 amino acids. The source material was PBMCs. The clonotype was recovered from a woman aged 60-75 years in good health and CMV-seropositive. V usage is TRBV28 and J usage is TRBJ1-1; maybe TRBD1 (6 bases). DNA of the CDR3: TGTGCCAGCAGTTTACCCGCAGGGGCGCCTGAAGCTTTCTTT. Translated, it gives CASSLPAGAPEAFF.